The 9 T cell receptor beta chains below come from one sample, sequenced in a study of blood T cell repertoires in COVID-19. Here immunoSEQ multiplex PCR was the method, and the copy in TCRdb shows in-frame clones only, minus some. The sample comprises about 94,000 clones, over 75% of which are singletons, and 7.4% rests with the top ten. The sequencing input was peripheral blood. The origin of the receptors is a human donor with acute or convalescent COVID-19. The donor label of this sample is uncertain.

Note on this clone: One end of the junction varies from germline; a read error may be responsible. V is TRBV10-3 and J is TRBJ1-2; perhaps TRBD1 as D (6 bases). This CDR3 comprises 14 residues. CDR1 is ENHRY, CDR2 SYGVKD, per germline. Here the CDR3 DNA reads TGTGCCATGAGTGGGCTATTGACAGGCCGAGGCTACACCTTC. This gives the protein CAMSGLLTGRGYTF.

The chain employs TRBV5-1 and TRBJ1-6; 7 nucleotides match TRBD1. CDR1 is SGHRS and CDR2 is YFSETQ in the germline V gene. This CDR3 contains 15 residues. V trimming: 4 bases; J trimming: 10 bases; junction bases outside the gene matches: 11. The DNA for the CDR3 is TGCGCCAGCAGCCCGGGGACAGCCCGAGTCTCACCCCTCCACTTT. Its protein is CASSPGTARVSPLHF.

The V and J genes are TRBV7-9 and TRBJ2-6; 11 positions agree with TRBD1. Germline V CDR1 and CDR2: SEHNR, FQNEAQ (reference sequence). Losses at the gene ends were 5 bases for V and 0 bases for J; bases not matched to a gene: 9. This CDR3 comprises 19 residues. DNA of the CDR3: TGTGCCAGCAGCCGCTACACCGGGACAGGGGGCTCTGGGGCCAACGTCCTGACTTTC. It codes for CASSRYTGTGGSGANVLTF. Using reference TRBV7-9 and TRBJ2-6 for the parts outside the CDR3, the full variable domain is DTGVSQNPRHKITKRGQNVTFRCDPISEHNRLYWYRQTLGQGPEFLTYFQNEAQLEKSRLLSDRFSAERPKGSFSTLEIQRTEQGDSAMYLCASSRYTGTGGSGANVLTFGAGSRLTVL.

The V and J genes are TRBV11-2 and TRBJ2-4; TRBD2 might be the D (5 bases). Trimming removed 2 bases at V and 2 bases at J, with 19 bases between. The CDR3 is 18 residues long. Germline V gene data show CDR1 as SGHAT and CDR2 as FQNNGV. The CDR3 protein is CASSLNTPRVGTKNIQYF. CDR3 nucleotide sequence: TGTGCCAGCAGCTTAAACACCCCGCGGGTCGGAACCAAAAACATTCAGTACTTC. Filled out from reference TRBV11-2 and TRBJ2-4, the complete variable domain reads EAGVAQSPRYKIIEKRQSVAFWCNPISGHATLYWYQQILGQGPKLLIQFQNNGVVDDSQLPKDRFSAERLKGVDSTLKIQPAKLEDSAVYLCASSLNTPRVGTKNIQYFGAGTRLSVL.

CDR3 nucleotides: TGTGCCTGGAGAGCTGACCTAGGATACATAACCTTCATGAACACTGAAGCTTTCTTT. Protein product: CAWRADLGYITFMNTEAFF. This sequence joins TRBV30 and TRBJ1-1; D not certain. This CDR3 contains 19 residues. Trimming shortened V by 3 bases and J by 0 bases, and 26 bases separated the two germline ends. Germline loops: CDR1 GTSNPN, CDR2 SVGIG (reference sequence). Based on the CDR3 plus reference TRBV30 and TRBJ1-1, the full variable domain is SQTIHQWPATLVQPVGSPLSLECTVEGTSNPNLYWYRQAAGRGLQLLFYSVGIGQISSEVPQNLSASRPQDRQFILSSKKLLLSDSGFYLCAWRADLGYITFMNTEAFFGQGTRLTVV.

CDR3 residues: CASSEDRSSYNSPLHF. The CDR3 DNA sequence: TGTGCCAGCAGTGAAGACAGGAGCTCCTATAATTCACCCCTCCACTTT. The chain employs TRBV6-1 and TRBJ1-6; tentatively, D is TRBD1 (5 bases). The CDR3 contains 16 residues. CDR1 MNHNS and CDR2 SASEGT come from the germline V gene. The V end lost 1 base, the J end lost 0 bases, and 7 bases lay between the germline ends.

The CDR3 region has the DNA TGTGCCACCAGTGATCCCGGACAGGGGGAGTATGGCTACACCTTC. Translation gives CATSDPGQGEYGYTF. This rearrangement joins TRBV24-1 to TRBJ1-2; 10 positions agree with TRBD1. The J segment lost 5 bases and the V segment lost 3 bases, leaving 5 bases of the junction unmatched. CDR3 length equals 15 residues. Germline loops: CDR1 KGHDR, CDR2 SFDVKD.

The chain is built from TRBV12-3 or TRBV12-4 and TRBJ1-1; D unresolved. This CDR3 comprises 13 residues. V lost 3 bases to trimming and J lost 6 bases, with 11 bases between them. CDR3 protein: CASSFLSGSEAFF. The CDR3 DNA sequence: TGTGCCAGCAGTTTTCTTTCCGGGTCTGAAGCTTTCTTT.

The chain couples TRBV30 to TRBJ1-4; D may be TRBD1 (5 bases). The germline V gene encodes CDR1 GTSNPN and CDR2 SVGIG (reference sequence). This CDR3 spans 16 amino acids. The V end was cut by 0 bases, the J end by 7 bases, with 18 bases between. CDR3 sequence reads: CAWSVHEWGEGEKLFF. The DNA for the CDR3 is TGTGCCTGGAGTGTACATGAGTGGGGGGAGGGTGAAAAACTGTTTTTT.